A selection of T cell receptor beta chains follows, all from one sample in a study of blood T cell repertoires in COVID-19. Only in-frame clones appear in the TCRdb table, and some are missing; sequencing was by immunoSEQ multiplex PCR. Of around 320,000 clones listed, approximately 88% were seen once; the top ten hold 5.5% to 8.5%. Source material: peripheral blood. These TCRs come from a woman in her 30s who had recovered from COVID-19. The CDR3 runs from the conserved cysteine through the conserved F or W. A D gene is named only where the DNA matches it firmly. Clone size appears in some rows only: once, few, many, or a class for an expanded clone.

cdr3_length clone_size d_call j_call v_call cdr3_nt cdr3_aa
15 - - TRBJ1-1 TRBV4-2 TGTGCCAGCAGCCAAGAGGGCAGCTCAAACACTGAAGCTTTCTTT CASSQEGSSNTEAFF
9 few - TRBJ1-1 TRBV20-1 TGCAGTGTCACTACTGAAGCTTTCTTT CSVTTEAFF
15 - TRBD1 TRBJ1-1 TRBV5-1 TGCGCCAGCAGCTTCTCCGGGACAGGGGGCCCTGAAGCTTTCTTT CASSFSGTGGPEAFF
15 - TRBD1 TRBJ1-2 TRBV7-2 TGTGCCAGCAGCTTAGTCGTCAGGGGGCTGGATGGCTACACCTTC CASSLVVRGLDGYTF
14 - - TRBJ1-5 TRBV15 TGTGCCACCAGCAGTACAGGTAGCAATCAGCCCCAGCATTTT CATSSTGSNQPQHF
13 - - TRBJ1-3 TRBV30 TGTGCCTGGAGTGGCTCCGGGAGAAACACCATATATTTT CAWSGSGRNTIYF
14 - - TRBJ1-5 TRBV6-5 TGTGCCAGCAGGTTAGGACAAGAAAGCTCGCCCCAGCATTTT CASRLGQESSPQHF
13 - TRBD1 TRBJ1-2 TRBV11-2 TGTGCCAGCAGTTCGGACAGGGATACTGTCTACACCTTC CASSSDRDTVYTF
16 once TRBD2 TRBJ2-2 TRBV7-8 TGTGCCAGCAGCTTACAGCGGGGGGGCTCTTCCGGGGAGCTGTTTTTT CASSLQRGGSSGELFF
19 - TRBD1 TRBJ1-2 TRBV18 TGTGCCAGCTCACCAGCTCCGCTAAAACCGGGACAGGGACTATATGGCTACACCTTC CASSPAPLKPGQGLYGYTF
15 - TRBD2 TRBJ2-5 TRBV7-9 TGTGCCAGCAGCTTTAGCGGGGGGGCCGAAGAGACCCAGTACTTC CASSFSGGAEETQYF
15 - - TRBJ2-1 TRBV5-1 TGCGCCAGCAGCTTTGGGGGGGCTTCCCCCACTGAGCAGTTCTTC CASSFGGASPTEQFF
14 - TRBD1 TRBJ1-1 TRBV6-5 TGTGCCAGCAGTTGGGGACAGGGACACACTGAAGCTTTCTTT CASSWGQGHTEAFF
13 once - TRBJ1-6 TRBV30 TGTGCCTGGGGTGATATGCTGGGCTCACCCCTCCACTTT CAWGDMLGSPLHF
10 - - TRBJ1-1 TRBV6-1 TGTGCCAGCAGTGAACGGGTTGCTTTCTTT CASSERVAFF
14 once - TRBJ1-2 TRBV28 TGTGCCAGCAGCCGAGGGGGGGCAACCTATGGCTACACCTTC CASSRGGATYGYTF
15 - - TRBJ2-1 TRBV6-5 TGTGCCAGCAGGGTGTTGAGGGGACACTACAATGAGCAGTTCTTC CASRVLRGHYNEQFF
15 - - TRBJ1-4 TRBV9 TGTGCCAGCAGCGTCTCGGGTAGGGAGAGGGAAAAACTGTTTTTT CASSVSGREREKLFF
18 once - TRBJ1-4 TRBV19 TGTGCCAGTAGTAGATACCTGGTGAAGAACAGCATTAATGAAAAACTGTTTTTT CASSRYLVKNSINEKLFF
15 - - TRBJ1-5 TRBV28 TGTGCCAGCAGTTTCTCAGGTAGGGGGAATCAGCCCCAGCATTTT CASSFSGRGNQPQHF
15 - - TRBJ2-1 TRBV7-2 TGTGCCAGCAGCTTGGGGGCCGTCTCCTACAATGAGCAGTTCTTC CASSLGAVSYNEQFF
13 - - TRBJ1-1 TRBV19 TGTGCCAGCGTAGGGGCCATGAACACTGAAGCTTTCTTT CASVGAMNTEAFF
14 - - TRBJ2-7 TRBV5-8 TGTGCCAGCAGCCTGATGGCAGGTGCCTACGAGCAGTACTTC CASSLMAGAYEQYF
15 - - TRBJ2-7 TRBV6-5 TGTGCCAGCAGTTCTTCTGGTAAAGGGGCCGACGAGCAGTACTTC CASSSSGKGADEQYF
14 - - TRBJ1-1 TRBV5-1 TGCGCCAGCAGCTTGGGGGCTACCGGGGGAGAAGCTTTCTTT CASSLGATGGEAFF
12 few - TRBJ2-2 TRBV29-1 TGCAGCGTCCTTCGGAACACCGGGGAGCTGTTTTTT CSVLRNTGELFF
12 - - TRBJ2-1 TRBV19 TGTGCAGCAGCGGAGCCCTACAATGAGCAGTTCTTC CAAAEPYNEQFF
13 - - TRBJ1-5 TRBV9 TGTGCCAGCAGCGTAGAGGAGTACCAGCCCCAGCATTTT CASSVEEYQPQHF
18 - TRBD2 TRBJ2-2 TRBV11-2 TGTGCCAGCAGCCCTCGTCTAGCGGGGGGGCCGGGCACCGGGGAGCTGTTTTTT CASSPRLAGGPGTGELFF
12 - - TRBJ1-1 TRBV19 TGTGCCAGTAGTCCGGCGAGGACTGAAGCTTTCTTT CASSPARTEAFF
14 - - TRBJ2-5 TRBV7-2 TGTGCCAGCAGCTTTTTAGGGGCCCGAGAGACCCAGTACTTC CASSFLGARETQYF
13 - TRBD1 TRBJ1-4 TRBV6-5 TGTGCCAGCAGTTACTCGGGACAGGGCAAACTGTTTTTT CASSYSGQGKLFF
18 - - TRBJ1-5 TRBV15 TGTGCCACCAGCAGTTTAGACCTTGGCCGAGGGCCTAATCAGCCCCAGCATTTT CATSSLDLGRGPNQPQHF
15 - - TRBJ2-7 TRBV11-3 TGTGCCAGCAGCTCTTTCGGGGGGCCCGGGGACGAGCAGTACTTC CASSSFGGPGDEQYF
14 - - TRBJ2-7 TRBV18 TGTGCCAGCTCCTTAGACCCTAGCTCCTACGAGCAGTACTTC CASSLDPSSYEQYF
16 - - TRBJ1-3 TRBV28 TGTGCCAGCAGTCCCCCCCAGGGGCAGGGGGGAAACACCATATATTTT CASSPPQGQGGNTIYF
16 - - TRBJ2-2 TRBV4-3 TGCGCCAGCAGCCAAGAAGGGGTCCGGGTCACCGGGGAGCTGTTTTTT CASSQEGVRVTGELFF
13 - TRBD2 TRBJ2-7 TRBV7-9 TGTGCCAGCAGCTTCCTAGCGGGGTACGAGCAGTACTTC CASSFLAGYEQYF
16 - - TRBJ2-3 TRBV5-1 TGCGCCAGCAGCCCAGGATCTGGGAGGCACACAGATACGCAGTATTTT CASSPGSGRHTDTQYF
15 - - TRBJ2-3 TRBV24-1 TGTGCCACCAGTGATTACCGACAAGCCACAGATACGCAGTATTTT CATSDYRQATDTQYF
16 - - TRBJ1-5 TRBV28 TGTGCCAGCAGTCCGTGGGGGCAGGGTGACGATCAGCCCCAGCATTTT CASSPWGQGDDQPQHF